The rows below give T cell receptor beta chains drawn from one sample of a study of blood T cells in healthy people across ages. TCRdb processed the 5' RACE reads anew with MiXCR; each CDR3 protein has one entry. The sample contains about 500,000 distinct CDR3 sequences, about 25% of which appear only once. The sample also formed part of further work on T cells of mothers and their children.

The source material was blood. Source of these receptors: a boy younger than 18 in good health. Each CDR3 is given with its conserved first and last residue. Fields, in order: V gene, J gene, clone size, D gene, CDR3 protein, CDR3 DNA. D genes are given only for firm matches. Part of the rows lack a size; the others show once, few, many or a class for expanded clones.

TRBV11-2	TRBJ1-4	few	NA	CASSLGVTNEKLFF	TGTGCCAGCAGCTTAGGTGTGACTAATGAAAAACTGTTTTTT
TRBV9	TRBJ2-3	NA	NA	CASGVDPRAGRTDTQYF	TGCGCCAGCGGCGTAGATCCCAGAGCAGGCCGCACAGATACGCAGTATTTT
TRBV30	TRBJ2-2	few	NA	CAWSVLSTGELFF	TGTGCCTGGAGTGTACTTAGCACCGGGGAGCTGTTTTTT
TRBV12-3/TRBV12-4	TRBJ2-5	NA	NA	CASRVGHSGTQYF	TGTGCCAGCAGGGTCGGACATTCGGGGACCCAGTACTTC
TRBV18	TRBJ1-4	NA	NA	CASSPFSRDREKLFF	TGTGCCAGCTCACCATTTAGTAGGGATCGGGAAAAACTGTTTTTT
TRBV18	TRBJ2-3	few	TRBD2	CASSTGQAGSTDTQYF	TGTGCCAGCTCAACGGGGCAAGCGGGATCCACAGATACGCAGTATTTT
TRBV11-1	TRBJ2-2	NA	TRBD2	CASSRPSGGATGELFF	TGTGCCAGCAGCCGCCCTTCCGGGGGGGCCACCGGGGAGCTGTTTTTT
TRBV5-8	TRBJ2-4	few	NA	CASSLGWMKGKNIQYF	TGTGCCAGCAGCTTGGGATGGATGAAGGGTAAAAACATTCAGTACTTC
TRBV7-3	TRBJ2-2	NA	NA	CASSPLLPGNTGELFF	TGTGCCAGCAGCCCCCTGCTTCCGGGTAACACCGGGGAGCTGTTTTTT
TRBV29-1	TRBJ2-3	NA	TRBD2	CSVGISGATDTQYF	TGCAGCGTAGGGATTAGCGGGGCCACAGATACGCAGTATTTT
TRBV12-3/TRBV12-4	TRBJ2-5	NA	NA	CASSPMRPGAGETQYF	TGTGCCAGCAGTCCAATGAGACCCGGGGCGGGGGAGACCCAGTACTTC
TRBV28	TRBJ1-5	few	NA	CASSLCAELSNQPQHF	TGTGCCAGCAGTTTATGCGCAGAACTTAGCAATCAGCCCCAGCATTTT
TRBV18	TRBJ2-2	many	NA	CASSQDRILNTGELFF	TGTGCCAGCTCACAAGACAGGATCCTGAACACCGGGGAGCTGTTTTTT
TRBV3-1	TRBJ2-7	NA	TRBD1	CASSLDRGRNYEQYF	TGTGCCAGCAGCCTTGACAGGGGGCGGAACTACGAGCAGTACTTC
TRBV7-2	TRBJ1-2	NA	TRBD1	CASSRGGQGEGDGYTF	TGTGCCAGCAGCCGAGGAGGACAGGGGGAAGGAGATGGCTACACCTTC
TRBV28	TRBJ1-4	NA	NA	CASSDRVKLFF	TGTGCCAGCAGTGATAGGGTGAAACTGTTTTTT
TRBV10-3	TRBJ2-3	NA	NA	CATQTDGDTQYF	TGTGCCACCCAGACAGACGGAGATACGCAGTATTTT
TRBV11-2	TRBJ2-3	few	NA	CASSQAGSSTDTQYF	TGTGCCAGCAGTCAGGCGGGGTCTAGCACAGATACGCAGTATTTT
TRBV4-3	TRBJ2-7	NA	TRBD1	CASSQVRTGPYEQYF	TGCGCCAGCAGCCAAGTGAGGACAGGGCCCTACGAGCAGTACTTC
TRBV9	TRBJ2-5	few	NA	CASSDGLRTVETQYF	TGTGCCAGCAGCGATGGCCTGAGGACGGTGGAGACCCAGTACTTC
TRBV7-9	TRBJ1-1	few	TRBD1	CASSTIQGANTEAFF	TGTGCCAGCAGTACAATACAGGGGGCAAACACTGAAGCTTTCTTT